The 26 T cell receptor beta chains listed next were all sequenced from one sample in a study of STAT3 mutations in large granular lymphocyte leukemia. General observations from the study: At least one immunodominant TCR beta clonotype appeared in every T-cell large granular lymphocyte leukemia patient.

Their antigens remain unidentified. Sequencing was performed with immunoSEQ multiplex PCR; in TCRdb, only in-frame clones are kept and a portion is missing. This sample carries under 15,000 clones, approximately 80% of them seen once, and the ten largest clones take about 46%. Specimen: peripheral blood mononuclear cells. These receptors all stem from a man aged 60 to 75 with T-cell large granular lymphocyte leukemia. Some clones in this sample may be carry-over from other donors' samples.

This chain uses TRBV19 with TRBJ2-6; TRBD1 agrees at 7 bases. The germline gives CDR1 LNHDA, CDR2 SQIVND (reference sequence). Trimming cost V 4 bases and J 0 bases; bases outside gene matches: 9. The CDR3 length is 18 residues. CDR3 region: CASSSRQGDVSGANVLTF. CDR3 in DNA: TGTGCCAGTAGTAGCCGACAGGGCGATGTCTCTGGGGCCAACGTCCTGACTTTC.

CDR3 coding DNA: TGTGCCAGCCGTCGAGCCTACGAGCAGTACTTC. It specifies CASRRAYEQYF. This chain uses TRBV27 with TRBJ2-7; D is undetermined. CDR1 is MNHEY, CDR2 SMNVEV, per germline (reference sequence). This CDR3 contains 11 residues. V was trimmed by 8 bases and J by 2 bases, leaving 7 bases between them.

The rearrangement links TRBV7-6 to TRBJ2-5; 8 bases are shared with TRBD1. The CDR3 extends over 15 amino acids. The V gene's germline CDR1 is SGHVS and CDR2 FNYEAQ. V was clipped by 5 bases and J by 1 base; unmatched bases: 6. In DNA form, the CDR3 reads TGTGCCAGCAGCCTTAACAGGGGGACCCAAGAGACCCAGTACTTC. Its protein is CASSLNRGTQETQYF.

The rearrangement uses TRBV7-9 and TRBJ2-3; 7 bases agree with TRBD1. CDR1 is SEHNR and CDR2 is FQNEAQ in the germline V gene (reference sequence). Trimming at V came to 4 bases and at J to 2 bases, leaving 6 bases not matched to a gene. This CDR3 is built from 15 residues. The chain's CDR3 is CASSYYGTDTDTQYF. The CDR3 DNA is TGTGCCAGCAGCTACTACGGGACAGACACAGATACGCAGTATTTT. The full variable domain, in which reference TRBV7-9 and TRBJ2-3 provide the parts outside the CDR3, is DTGVSQNPRHKITKRGQNVTFRCDPISEHNRLYWYRQTLGQGPEFLTYFQNEAQLEKSRLLSDRFSAERPKGSFSTLEIQRTEQGDSAMYLCASSYYGTDTDTQYFGPGTRLTVL.

The chain combines TRBV19 with TRBJ1-2, with 7 positions matching TRBD1. The germline gives CDR1 LNHDA, CDR2 SQIVND (reference sequence). V gave up 7 bases and J gave up 0 bases; unmatched junction bases: 11. The CDR3 consists of 16 residues. The CDR3 DNA reads as TGTGCCAGTAATGGGGACAGAGGGATATCTAACTATGGCTACACCTTC. The encoded protein is CASNGDRGISNYGYTF.

The chain links TRBV28 to TRBJ2-7; the D is unclear. Germline V lookup: CDR1 MDHEN, CDR2 SYDVKM. The V gene lost 1 base and the J gene lost 0 bases, with 7 bases spanning the gap. The CDR3 spans 14 residues. CDR3 sequence: CASSLYYSSYEQYF. The CDR3, as DNA: TGTGCCAGCAGTTTATACTACAGCTCCTACGAGCAGTACTTC.

The chain employs TRBV6-5 and TRBJ1-1, with 11 bases matching TRBD1. This CDR3 is built from 15 residues. Germline loops: CDR1 MNHEY, CDR2 SVGAGI. Trimming at V came to 6 bases and at J to 7 bases, leaving 10 bases not matched to a gene. The DNA for the CDR3 is TGTGCCAGCAGCCGGGGACAGGGGGTCTTTAGTGAAGCTTTCTTT. It specifies CASSRGQGVFSEAFF.

The chain links TRBV4-3 to TRBJ2-7; 12 nucleotides agree with TRBD2. From germline, CDR1 is LGHNA and CDR2 YSLEER. The V gene end was trimmed by 1 base and the J gene end by 2 bases; junction bases not matched to a gene: 0. This CDR3 contains 15 residues. The CDR3 is CASSQGTSGTYEQYF. CDR3 sequence (DNA): TGCGCCAGCAGCCAAGGGACTAGCGGGACCTACGAGCAGTACTTC.

CDR3 sequence: CASSPQLGNTIYF. DNA of the CDR3: TGTGCCAGCAGCCCCCAGCTTGGAAACACCATATATTTT. The gene calls are TRBV7-9 and TRBJ1-3; D uncertain. The CDR3 totals 13 residues. The germline gives CDR1 SEHNR, CDR2 FQNEAQ (reference sequence). V lost 5 bases, J lost 3 bases, and 8 bases lay in between. Based on the CDR3 plus reference TRBV7-9 and TRBJ1-3, the full variable domain is DTGVSQNPRHKITKRGQNVTFRCDPISEHNRLYWYRQTLGQGPEFLTYFQNEAQLEKSRLLSDRFSAERPKGSFSTLEIQRTEQGDSAMYLCASSPQLGNTIYFGEGSWLTVV.

V usage is TRBV30 and J usage is TRBJ1-1; tentative D call: TRBD1 (5 bases). The V end lost 0 bases, the J end lost 10 bases, and 18 bases lay between the germline ends. Germline assignment: CDR1 GTSNPN and CDR2 SVGIG (reference sequence). The CDR3 consists of 14 residues. Here the CDR3 reads CAWSVLDGGKAAFF. In nucleotides, the CDR3 is TGTGCCTGGAGTGTACTGGACGGGGGAAAAGCAGCTTTCTTT.

The rearrangement links TRBV7-9 to TRBJ2-1, with 10 nucleotides matching TRBD2. The CDR3 loop spans 16 amino acids. Germline V gene lookup returns CDR1 SEHNR and CDR2 FQNEAQ (reference sequence). V was clipped by 1 base and J by 7 bases; unmatched bases: 7. CDR3 amino acids: CASSLVSSGSGNEQFF. The CDR3 DNA is TGTGCCAGCAGCTTAGTGTCTAGCGGGAGTGGTAATGAGCAGTTCTTC.

The V call is TRBV28, the J call TRBJ1-2, with D possibly matching TRBD1 (5 bases). Trimming took off 6 bases at V and 4 bases at J, with 15 bases between the two ends. The V gene's germline CDR1 is MDHEN and CDR2 SYDVKM. This CDR3 is 14 amino acids long. CDR3 region: CASSPSGQIYGYTF. CDR3 sequence (DNA): TGTGCCAGCAGCCCCTCAGGACAAATCTATGGCTACACCTTC.

The chain couples TRBV4-3 to TRBJ2-2, with D perhaps TRBD2 (5 bases). The CDR3 loop spans 13 amino acids. Germline assignment: CDR1 LGHNA and CDR2 YSLEER. Trimming removed 3 bases from V and 7 bases from J, with 9 bases in between. The CDR3 DNA reads TGCGCCAGCAGCCATACCACTAGCGGGGAGCTGTTTTTT. It translates to CASSHTTSGELFF.

The rearrangement links TRBV6-6 to TRBJ1-1; tentatively, D is TRBD1 (5 bases). The CDR3 is 14 amino acids. V lost 5 bases and J 2 bases, leaving 12 bases between the germline ends. Germline CDR1 is MNHNY and CDR2 is SVGAGI (reference sequence). CDR3 in amino acids: CASSKGGGNTEAFF. The CDR3 DNA follows: TGTGCCAGCAGTAAAGGTGGGGGAAACACTGAAGCTTTCTTT.

V and J are TRBV15 and TRBJ2-1; no reliable D call. Trimming pared 0 bases from V and 8 bases from J, leaving 14 bases between. CDR1 and CDR2 (germline): LNHNV, YYDKDF (reference sequence). This CDR3 has 15 amino acids. The CDR3 is CATSRDPKPTDEQFF. The CDR3 region has the DNA TGTGCCACCAGCAGAGATCCGAAACCTACCGATGAGCAGTTCTTC. Looking up the rest from reference TRBV15 and TRBJ2-1 gives the full variable domain: DAMVIQNPRYQVTQFGKPVTLSCSQTLNHNVMYWYQQKSSQAPKLLFHYYDKDFNNEADTPDNFQSRRPNTSFCFLDIRSPGLGDTAMYLCATSRDPKPTDEQFFGPGTRLTVL.

This chain links TRBV5-1 with TRBJ1-2; D remains ambiguous. Germline CDR1 and CDR2: SGHRS and YFSETQ. Trimming took off 5 bases at V and 4 bases at J, with 15 bases between the two ends. This CDR3 region has 14 residues. In DNA, the CDR3 is TGCGCCAGCAGAGAGGGAGGGCAGGCCTATGGCTACACCTTC. This encodes CASREGGQAYGYTF.

The table lists this clone with a few counts. One junction end disagrees with the germline gene, perhaps due to a read error. This sequence joins TRBV7-2 and TRBJ2-1, with 8 bases fitting TRBD2. Germline CDR1 and CDR2: SGHTA and FQGNSA. The CDR3 loop spans 15 amino acids. This chain's CDR3 is CASSKRGGTTGEQFF. DNA of the CDR3: TGCGCCAGCAGCAAACGGGGGGGAACCACCGGTGAGCAGTTCTTC.

The gene calls are TRBV5-1 and TRBJ2-2, with a weak D call TRBD1 (6 bases). This CDR3 contains 16 residues. V gave up 0 bases and J gave up 4 bases, with 13 bases separating them. CDR1 is SGHRS and CDR2 is YFSETQ in the germline V gene. Here the CDR3 reads CASSLDGIGGTGELFF. CDR3 DNA sequence: TGCGCCAGCAGCTTGGATGGGATAGGGGGCACCGGGGAGCTGTTTTTT.

The rearrangement joins TRBV18 to TRBJ2-2; tentative D call: TRBD1 (5 bases). V lost 3 bases to trimming and J lost 4 bases, with 18 bases between them. The CDR3 length is 17 residues. Germline V gene sequence: CDR1 KGHSH, CDR2 LQKENI. The DNA for the CDR3 is TGTGCCAGCTCACCCCCCCGGGCAGGGTGGAGCACCGGGGAGCTGTTTTTT. It encodes CASSPPRAGWSTGELFF. Together with reference TRBV18 and TRBJ2-2, the CDR3 gives the full variable domain: NAGVMQNPRHLVRRRGQEARLRCSPMKGHSHVYWYRQLPEEGLKFMVYLQKENIIDESGMPKERFSAEFPKEGPSILRIQQVVRGDSAAYFCASSPPRAGWSTGELFFGEGSRLTVL.

This clone has more than one count but fewer than ten. The CDR3 coding sequence is TGTGCCTGGAGTGCCCAGAGGAACACTGAAGCTTTCTTT. Its protein product is CAWSAQRNTEAFF. The chain employs TRBV30 and TRBJ1-1; unclear D gene. Trimming took off 1 base at V and 1 base at J, with 7 bases between the two ends. Per germline, CDR1 GTSNPN and CDR2 SVGIG (reference sequence). This CDR3 has 13 residues.

This chain uses TRBV27 with TRBJ1-4; D remains unclear. Germline lookup yields CDR1 MNHEY and CDR2 SMNVEV (reference sequence). V lost 6 bases and J 3 bases, leaving 14 bases between the germline ends. The CDR3 runs 15 residues. In DNA form, the CDR3 reads TGTGCCAGCAGCCCTGATTTGGCGCCTAATGAAAAACTGTTTTTT. It is translated as CASSPDLAPNEKLFF.

The V call is TRBV19, the J call TRBJ1-1; D unclear. CDR1 is LNHDA, CDR2 SQIVND, per germline (reference sequence). The CDR3 has 13 residues. V shed 11 bases and J shed 0 bases, with 13 bases lying between them. Here the CDR3 reads CAASRGVNTEAFF. The CDR3 nucleotides are TGTGCCGCCTCCCGTGGGGTGAACACTGAAGCTTTCTTT.

The CDR3 is CASSPQVQGAQYF. The CDR3 DNA follows: TGTGCCAGCAGTCCACAGGTCCAGGGGGCCCAGTACTTC. The chain links TRBV27 to TRBJ2-5, with 7 bases lining up with TRBD1. This CDR3 spans 13 amino acids. The V and J ends lost 5 bases and 9 bases, in that order; junction bases with no gene match: 9. Germline V gene lookup returns CDR1 MNHEY and CDR2 SMNVEV (reference sequence).

The chain is built from TRBV14 and TRBJ1-2; no firm D call. V lost 1 base to trimming and J lost 7 bases, with 13 bases between them. CDR3 length equals 14 residues. Germline loops: CDR1 SGHDN, CDR2 FVKESK. The CDR3 region is CASSQATRLGGYTF. As DNA, the CDR3 is TGTGCCAGCAGCCAAGCTACCAGGTTGGGTGGCTACACCTTC.

The V and J genes are TRBV9 and TRBJ2-7; a weak D match, TRBD2 (6 bases). The CDR3 runs 14 residues. V shed 3 bases and J shed 6 bases, with 16 bases lying between them. CDR1 and CDR2 (germline): SGDLS, YYNGEE. CDR3 nucleotide sequence: TGTGCCAGCAGCGGAGGGACTTCTCTCTCCGAGCAGTACTTC. Residues: CASSGGTSLSEQYF.

The chain employs TRBV7-9 and TRBJ1-2, with D tentatively TRBD1 (5 bases). Germline lookup yields CDR1 SEHNR and CDR2 FQNEAQ (reference sequence). CDR3 length equals 10 residues. Trimming shortened V by 11 bases and J by 8 bases, and 12 bases separated the two germline ends. The CDR3 loop reads CAVRGAGYTF. As DNA, the CDR3 is TGTGCCGTGAGGGGCGCGGGCTACACCTTC.